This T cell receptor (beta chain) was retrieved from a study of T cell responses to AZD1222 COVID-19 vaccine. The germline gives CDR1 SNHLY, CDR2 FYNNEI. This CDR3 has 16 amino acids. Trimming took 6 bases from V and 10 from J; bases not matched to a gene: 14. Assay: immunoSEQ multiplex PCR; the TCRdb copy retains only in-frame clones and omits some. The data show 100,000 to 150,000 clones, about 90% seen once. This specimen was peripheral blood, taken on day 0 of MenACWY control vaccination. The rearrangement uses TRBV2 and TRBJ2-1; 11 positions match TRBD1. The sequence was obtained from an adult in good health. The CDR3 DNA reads TGTGCCAGCAGCCTCCGGACAGGGGGCATGTCCGGGGAGCAGTTCTTC. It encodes CASSLRTGGMSGEQFF.